The 28 T cell receptor beta chains given below trace back to one sample, sequenced in a study of blood T cell repertoires in COVID-19. The repertoire was sequenced with immunoSEQ multiplex PCR; TCRdb's copy has only in-frame clones and lacks some. The table includes over 95,000 clones, 81% detected once. The sample was peripheral blood. The source is a man aged 50 to 59 with acute or convalescent COVID-19.

The chain recombines TRBV27 with TRBJ2-3; weak D call: TRBD1 (6 bases). Germline CDR1 MNHEY, CDR2 SMNVEV (reference sequence). Trimming pared 0 bases from V and 3 bases from J, leaving 10 bases between. This CDR3 is built from 15 residues. Here the CDR3 DNA reads TGTGCCAGCAGTTTATCCGGGCAGGGGACAGATACGCAGTATTTT. Translation gives CASSLSGQGTDTQYF.

The chain joins TRBV6-5 to TRBJ2-2; tentatively, D is TRBD2 (5 bases). CDR1 is MNHEY, CDR2 SVGAGI, per germline. The CDR3 is 16 amino acids. Trimming pared 1 base from V and 5 bases from J, leaving 14 bases between. This chain's CDR3 is CASSYYGGGRTGELFF. The DNA for the CDR3 is TGTGCCAGCAGTTACTATGGCGGAGGAAGGACCGGGGAGCTGTTTTTT.

This clone was seen a single time. V gene TRBV3-1 (or the pseudogene TRBV3-2) combines with J gene TRBJ2-3; a weak D match, TRBD2 (6 bases). V was cut by 4 bases and J by 6 bases, with 17 bases left in between. The CDR3 is made up of 15 amino acids. Germline V CDR1 and CDR2: LGHDT, YNNKEL (reference sequence). The CDR3 here is CASSPRRGDGDTQYF. The DNA for the CDR3 is TGTGCCAGCAGCCCGAGGAGGGGAGATGGCGATACGCAGTATTTT.

As for this clone: The same CDR3 arises from other DNA sequences in this sample as well. The rearrangement links TRBV5-1 to TRBJ1-1; D is perhaps TRBD1 (5 bases). The germline gives CDR1 SGHRS, CDR2 YFSETQ. The CDR3 covers 14 residues. V was cut by 0 bases and J by 4 bases, with 10 bases left in between. CDR3: CASSLASGGTEAFF. In nucleotides, the CDR3 is TGCGCCAGCAGCTTGGCATCGGGGGGCACTGAAGCTTTCTTT.

The V call is TRBV28, the J call TRBJ2-3; 11 bases line up with TRBD2. Germline-derived CDR1 and CDR2 are MDHEN and SYDVKM. The CDR3 is 18 residues long. The ends lost 6 bases at V and 1 base at J; junction bases unmatched: 12. The CDR3 protein is CASRFLAGGDWGTDTQYF. The CDR3 bases are TGTGCCAGCAGATTCCTAGCGGGGGGCGATTGGGGCACAGATACGCAGTATTTT.

This chain links TRBV2 with TRBJ1-6; D possibly corresponds to TRBD1 (6 bases). V was shortened by 2 bases and J by 0 bases, with 14 bases between the two germline ends. Germline CDR1 and CDR2: SNHLY and FYNNEI. The CDR3 consists of 18 residues. DNA for the CDR3: TGTGCCAGCAGTGAACTTAAGCAGGGGAGCTCCTATAATTCACCCCTCCACTTT. Its protein is CASSELKQGSSYNSPLHF.

This chain links TRBV5-1 with TRBJ1-6, with TRBD1 identical over 7 bases. The ends lost 1 base at V and 9 bases at J; junction bases unmatched: 16. Germline V CDR1 and CDR2: SGHRS, YFSETQ. This CDR3 region has 18 residues. The DNA of the CDR3 is TGCGCCAGCAGCTTGAGGGATACGACAGGGAGCACACCTTCACCCCTCCACTTT. This codes for CASSLRDTTGSTPSPLHF.

The chain is built from TRBV10-3 and TRBJ1-2; 9 bases are shared with TRBD1. Germline V CDR1 and CDR2: ENHRY, SYGVKD. V shed 0 bases and J 0 bases; nucleotides not matched to a gene: 8. The CDR3 consists of 18 residues. The DNA of the CDR3 is TGTGCCATCAGTGAGTCGGCCGTTACAGGGGGCGCTAACTATGGCTACACCTTC. Translated: CAISESAVTGGANYGYTF.

The V gene is TRBV15, the J gene TRBJ2-5; D assignment may be TRBD1 or TRBD2 (5 bases each). Germline V lookup: CDR1 LNHNV, CDR2 YYDKDF (reference sequence). CDR3 length equals 14 residues. Trimming stripped 5 bases from V and 1 base from J, with 11 bases between. The CDR3 is CATSRGAGQETQYF. The CDR3 region has the DNA TGTGCCACCAGCCGAGGGGCAGGCCAAGAGACCCAGTACTTC.

About this clone itself: This same CDR3 is encoded by further DNA sequences in the sample. The genes are TRBV5-1 and TRBJ2-5; 9 nucleotides agree with TRBD1. Germline V gene lookup returns CDR1 SGHRS and CDR2 YFSETQ. The CDR3 sequence is 13 residues long. V lost 4 bases, J lost 4 bases, and 2 bases stayed unmatched. CDR3 protein: CASSPDRGETQYF. The CDR3 coding sequence is TGCGCCAGCAGCCCGGACAGGGGAGAGACCCAGTACTTC.

The chain links TRBV30 to TRBJ1-4; D unresolved. V lost 2 bases, J lost 7 bases, and 14 bases lay in between. CDR1 and CDR2 (germline): GTSNPN, SVGIG (reference sequence). This CDR3 region has 14 residues. Here the CDR3 reads CAWSNDAEAEKLFF. In nucleotides, the CDR3 is TGTGCCTGGAGTAACGATGCAGAGGCTGAAAAACTGTTTTTT.

This chain uses TRBV7-2 with TRBJ1-2, with 8 nucleotides matching TRBD1. The CDR3 loop spans 13 amino acids. Germline assignment: CDR1 SGHTA and CDR2 FQGNSA. With V trimmed by 5 bases and J by 8 bases, 7 bases remained unmatched. The CDR3: CASSNRNRGGYTF. The CDR3 coding sequence is TGTGCCAGCAGCAACCGAAACAGGGGGGGCTACACCTTC. Supplemented by reference TRBV7-2 and TRBJ1-2, the full variable domain reads GAGVSQSPSNKVTEKGKDVELRCDPISGHTALYWYRQSLGQGLEFLIYFQGNSAPDKSGLPSDRFSAERTGGSVSTLTIQRTQQEDSAVYLCASSNRNRGGYTFGSGTRLTVV.

This chain links TRBV3-1 (or the pseudogene TRBV3-2) with TRBJ2-7; TRBD1 agrees at 9 bases. V dropped 1 base and J dropped 2; count of bases not matched to a gene: 3. The CDR3 totals 15 residues. From germline, CDR1 is LGHDT and CDR2 YNNKEL (reference sequence). The CDR3 loop is CASSQAGTGPYEQYF. The CDR3 coding sequence is TGTGCCAGCAGCCAAGCCGGGACAGGGCCCTACGAGCAGTACTTC.

This chain uses TRBV4-2 with TRBJ1-2; D call uncertain. The V end lost 0 bases, the J end lost 5 bases, and 10 bases lay between the germline ends. CDR3 length equals 14 residues. From germline, CDR1 is LGHNA and CDR2 YNFKEQ. CDR3 DNA: TGTGCCAGCAGCCAAGAAAATTTCGGTTATGGCTACACCTTC. Translating gives CASSQENFGYGYTF.

This chain joins TRBV29-1 and TRBJ2-3, with 9 bases fitting TRBD2. CDR1 is SQVTM and CDR2 is ANQGSEA in the germline V gene. The CDR3 consists of 13 residues. V trimming: 5 bases; J trimming: 4 bases; junction bases outside the gene matches: 4. The CDR3 is CSVRGLAPDTQYF. In DNA form, the CDR3 reads TGCAGCGTTAGGGGACTAGCTCCAGATACGCAGTATTTT.

This clone has a single count. The CDR3 region is CASSIRITGFPEQYF. CDR3 DNA: TGTGCCAGTAGTATAAGAATAACAGGGTTTCCCGAGCAGTACTTC. The chain employs TRBV19 and TRBJ2-7; D possibly corresponds to TRBD1 (6 bases). Per germline, CDR1 LNHDA and CDR2 SQIVND (reference sequence). Trimming shortened V by 2 bases and J by 6 bases, and 17 bases separated the two germline ends. The CDR3 length is 15 residues. Full variable domain (outside the CDR3, taken from reference TRBV19 and TRBJ2-7): DGGITQSPKYLFRKEGQNVTLSCEQNLNHDAMYWYRQDPGQGLRLIYYSQIVNDFQKGDIAEGYSVSREKKESFPLTVTSAQKNPTAFYLCASSIRITGFPEQYFGPGTRLTVT.

The chain uses TRBV30 and TRBJ1-2; 7 bases map to TRBD1. The CDR3 sequence is 14 residues long. V shed 2 bases, J shed 4 bases, and the junction held 7 bases outside the gene matches. Germline values: CDR1 GTSNPN, CDR2 SVGIG (reference sequence). In nucleotides, the CDR3 is TGTGCCTGGAGTCCATTGACAGGGACCTATGGCTACACCTTC. Protein product: CAWSPLTGTYGYTF.

The chain couples TRBV14 to TRBJ1-6; unclear D gene. The CDR3 covers 15 residues. Germline V gene lookup returns CDR1 SGHDN and CDR2 FVKESK. The V and J ends lost 5 bases and 4 bases respectively, with 12 bases between them. In nucleotides, the CDR3 is TGTGCCAGCAGCGACACGGGATTATATAATTCACCCCTCCACTTT. It specifies CASSDTGLYNSPLHF.

The chain is built from TRBV6-1 and TRBJ2-3; 12 nucleotides line up with TRBD2. The germline gives CDR1 MNHNS, CDR2 SASEGT. V was clipped by 4 bases and J by 0 bases; unmatched bases: 8. The CDR3 spans 18 residues. Here the CDR3 reads CASSVATSGGDSTDTQYF. DNA of the CDR3: TGTGCCAGCAGTGTGGCGACTAGCGGGGGAGATAGCACAGATACGCAGTATTTT.

The chain combines TRBV11-2 with TRBJ2-7; 9 nucleotides agree with TRBD1. The CDR3 runs 15 residues. Trimming took 5 bases from V and 3 from J; bases not matched to a gene: 8. Germline lookup yields CDR1 SGHAT and CDR2 FQNNGV. Here the CDR3 DNA reads TGTGCCAGCAGCATAGGACAGGGGAGATACTACGAGCAGTACTTC. Its protein is CASSIGQGRYYEQYF.

The chain links TRBV6-1 to TRBJ1-5; a weak D match, TRBD1 (6 bases). The CDR3 extends over 17 amino acids. CDR1 is MNHNS and CDR2 is SASEGT in the germline V gene. The V gene lost 4 bases and the J gene lost 0 bases, with 16 bases spanning the gap. The chain's CDR3 is CASSGQEIRGSNQPQHF. The CDR3 DNA is TGTGCCAGCAGTGGACAGGAAATTAGAGGTAGCAATCAGCCCCAGCATTTT.

This clone was seen many times. The rearrangement links TRBV4-1 to TRBJ2-7; 8 nucleotides align to TRBD1. The V and J ends lost 1 base and 3 bases, in that order; junction bases with no gene match: 5. The CDR3 totals 15 residues. Per the germline V gene, CDR1 is MGHRA and CDR2 is YSYEKL. The CDR3, as DNA: TGCGCCAGCAGCCAAGGTACAGGGGGACTCTACGAGCAGTACGTC. Its protein is CASSQGTGGLYEQYV.

The chain uses TRBV6-5 and TRBJ1-5, with 7 bases lining up with TRBD1. The V gene's germline CDR1 is MNHEY and CDR2 SVGAGI. The CDR3 covers 13 residues. The V and J ends lost 7 bases and 7 bases, in that order; junction bases with no gene match: 7. In DNA form, the CDR3 reads TGTGCCAGCAACATGCAGGGGGGACAGCCCCAGCATTTT. Encoded protein: CASNMQGGQPQHF.

V gene TRBV19 combines with J gene TRBJ2-1, with D maybe TRBD2 (6 bases). V was trimmed by 7 bases and J by 0 bases, leaving 16 bases between them. There are 16 residues in the CDR3. Per the germline V gene, CDR1 is LNHDA and CDR2 is SQIVND (reference sequence). CDR3 sequence: CASMGRGEVSYNEQFF. In DNA, the CDR3 is TGTGCCAGTATGGGGAGAGGGGAGGTCTCCTACAATGAGCAGTTCTTC. Using reference TRBV19 and TRBJ2-1 for the parts outside the CDR3, the full variable domain is DGGITQSPKYLFRKEGQNVTLSCEQNLNHDAMYWYRQDPGQGLRLIYYSQIVNDFQKGDIAEGYSVSREKKESFPLTVTSAQKNPTAFYLCASMGRGEVSYNEQFFGPGTRLTVL.

A few counts support this clone. The V gene is TRBV5-4, the J gene TRBJ1-1; a weak D match, TRBD1 (5 bases). CDR1 SGHNT and CDR2 YYREEE come from the germline V gene (reference sequence). Trimming shortened V by 4 bases and J by 4 bases, and 11 bases separated the two germline ends. CDR3 size: 13 residues. In DNA, the CDR3 is TGTGCCAGCAGCGGGGGGGTGGCCACTGAAGCTTTCTTT. This translates into CASSGGVATEAFF.

The chain employs TRBV2 and TRBJ1-6; no reliable D call. V was cut by 4 bases and J by 12 bases, with 10 bases left in between. This CDR3 is 12 amino acids long. Germline CDR1 SNHLY, CDR2 FYNNEI. CDR3 amino acids: CASSVGRGPLHF. CDR3 DNA sequence: TGTGCCAGCAGTGTCGGGCGGGGACCCCTCCACTTT.

V gene TRBV19 combines with J gene TRBJ2-1; 9 nucleotides align to TRBD2. Germline CDR1 is LNHDA and CDR2 is SQIVND (reference sequence). V shed 7 bases and J 3 bases; nucleotides not matched to a gene: 7. This CDR3 has 15 residues. The CDR3 sequence: CASTSRGGLYNEQFF. The DNA of the CDR3 is TGTGCCAGTACCTCGCGGGGGGGCCTCTACAATGAGCAGTTCTTC.

J is TRBJ2-1 and V is TRBV4-1; tentative D call: TRBD1 (6 bases). The V end lost 0 bases, the J end lost 2 bases, and 11 bases lay between the germline ends. The CDR3 spans 16 residues. Germline-derived CDR1 and CDR2 are MGHRA and YSYEKL. CDR3 loop: CASSQDGGRTYNEQFF. In nucleotides, the CDR3 is TGCGCCAGCAGCCAAGATGGGGGCCGCACCTACAATGAGCAGTTCTTC.